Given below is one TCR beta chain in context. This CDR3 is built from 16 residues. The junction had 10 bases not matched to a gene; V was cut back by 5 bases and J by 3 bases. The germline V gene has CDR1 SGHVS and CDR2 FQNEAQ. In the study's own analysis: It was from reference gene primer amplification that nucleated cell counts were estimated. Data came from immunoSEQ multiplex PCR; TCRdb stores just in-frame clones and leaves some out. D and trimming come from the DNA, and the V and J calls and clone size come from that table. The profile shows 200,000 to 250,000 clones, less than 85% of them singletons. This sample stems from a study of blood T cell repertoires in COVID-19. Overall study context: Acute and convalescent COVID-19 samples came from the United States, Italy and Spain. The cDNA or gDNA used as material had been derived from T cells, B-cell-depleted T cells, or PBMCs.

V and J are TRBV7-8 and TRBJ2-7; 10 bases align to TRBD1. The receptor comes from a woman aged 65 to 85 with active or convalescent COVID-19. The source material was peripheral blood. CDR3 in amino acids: CASSATSGQGIYEQYF. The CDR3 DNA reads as TGTGCCAGCAGCGCTACCTCGGGACAGGGGATCTACGAGCAGTACTTC.